The 5 T cell receptor beta chains given below trace back to one sample, sequenced in a study of T cell repertoires in ileal Crohn's disease. The assay was immunoSEQ multiplex PCR, and TCRdb's table has in-frame clones only and misses some. The sample lists 14,000 or so clones, roughly 80% occurring once. What was sequenced was ileal tissue. The receptors here all came from an adult with Crohn's disease.

This clone has just one count. V gene TRBV6-4 combines with J gene TRBJ2-3; 8 nucleotides agree with TRBD2. With V trimmed by 3 bases and J by 1 base, 0 bases remained unmatched. The CDR3 is 14 amino acids. CDR1 and CDR2 from the germline V gene are MRHNA and SNTAGT. The chain's CDR3 is CASSEAGGTDTQYF. CDR3 DNA sequence: TGTGCCAGCAGTGAAGCGGGGGGCACAGATACGCAGTATTTT.

A note on this clone: Germline is not matched at one junction end, which may reflect a read error. The V gene is TRBV7-7, the J gene TRBJ2-7; 12 bases are a match to TRBD1. CDR3 length: 15 amino acids. CDR1 SSHAT and CDR2 FNYEAQ come from the germline V gene (reference sequence). CDR3 region: CASSPGQGASYEQYF. For the CDR3, the DNA is TGTGCTAGCAGCCCGGGACAGGGGGCTTCCTACGAGCAGTACTTC.

This chain links TRBV19 with TRBJ2-2; a possible D gene is TRBD2 (5 bases). The CDR3 consists of 16 residues. Germline V gene sequence: CDR1 LNHDA, CDR2 SQIVND (reference sequence). V was clipped by 6 bases and J by 6 bases, with 20 bases between them. The CDR3 spells CASRPRLATGAGELFF. In DNA, the CDR3 is TGTGCCAGTAGGCCCAGACTGGCGACCGGGGCCGGGGAGCTGTTTTTT. Using reference TRBV19 and TRBJ2-2 for the parts outside the CDR3, the full variable domain is DGGITQSPKYLFRKEGQNVTLSCEQNLNHDAMYWYRQDPGQGLRLIYYSQIVNDFQKGDIAEGYSVSREKKESFPLTVTSAQKNPTAFYLCASRPRLATGAGELFFGEGSRLTVL.

The J gene is TRBJ2-7, the V gene TRBV2, with 10 bases aligning to TRBD2. Germline lookup yields CDR1 SNHLY and CDR2 FYNNEI. J gave up 3 bases and V 8 bases, and 13 bases lay outside the gene matches. This CDR3 has 16 amino acids. The CDR3 loop reads CASWLAGARVDYEQYF. The CDR3 coding sequence is TGTGCCAGCTGGCTAGCGGGAGCTCGGGTGGACTACGAGCAGTACTTC.

This chain uses TRBV13 with TRBJ1-5; D remains unclear. V shed 2 bases and J shed 4 bases, with 12 bases lying between them. The CDR3 consists of 15 residues. In germline, CDR1 is PRHDT, CDR2 FYEKMQ (reference sequence). This chain's CDR3 is CASSLRGEANQPQHF. The CDR3 nucleotides read TGTGCCAGCAGCTTACGAGGAGAGGCTAATCAGCCCCAGCATTTT.